The clone carrying this TCR beta chain has more than one count but fewer than ten. Since all of the isolated RNA was reverse transcribed, expressed TCRB transcripts were what got sequenced. The table came from immunoSEQ multiplex PCR; TCRdb's copy has only in-frame clones and leaves some out. The top ten hold approximately 1.3% of the sample, which has about 220,000 clones, 11% seen once. The data were taken from a study of beta chain features in type 1 diabetes. The CDR3 is made up of 16 amino acids. Per germline, CDR1 LGHNA and CDR2 YNFKEQ. Between the trimmed V and J ends, which lost 0 bases and 5 bases, there was a span of 16 bases.

The chain couples TRBV4-2 to TRBJ2-5; TRBD1 or TRBD2 may be the D gene (5 bases each). The sequence came from a man younger than 30 in good health. What was sequenced was central memory CD4+ T cells from blood. The CDR3 loop is CASSQDHDGDGETQYF. In DNA, the CDR3 is TGTGCCAGCAGCCAAGACCACGACGGGGACGGGGAGACCCAGTACTTC.